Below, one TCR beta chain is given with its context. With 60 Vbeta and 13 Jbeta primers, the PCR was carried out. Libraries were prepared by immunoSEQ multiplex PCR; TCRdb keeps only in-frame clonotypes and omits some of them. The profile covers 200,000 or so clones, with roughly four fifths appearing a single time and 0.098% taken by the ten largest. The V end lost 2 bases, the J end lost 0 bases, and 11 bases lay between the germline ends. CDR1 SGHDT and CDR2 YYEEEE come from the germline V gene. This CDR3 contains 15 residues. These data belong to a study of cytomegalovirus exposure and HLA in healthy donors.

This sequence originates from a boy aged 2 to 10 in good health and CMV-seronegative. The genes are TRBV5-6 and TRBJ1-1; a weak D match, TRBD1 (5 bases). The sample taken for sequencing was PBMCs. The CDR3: CASSFSGRVNTEAFF. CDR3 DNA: TGTGCCAGCAGCTTCTCGGGCAGGGTGAACACTGAAGCTTTCTTT.